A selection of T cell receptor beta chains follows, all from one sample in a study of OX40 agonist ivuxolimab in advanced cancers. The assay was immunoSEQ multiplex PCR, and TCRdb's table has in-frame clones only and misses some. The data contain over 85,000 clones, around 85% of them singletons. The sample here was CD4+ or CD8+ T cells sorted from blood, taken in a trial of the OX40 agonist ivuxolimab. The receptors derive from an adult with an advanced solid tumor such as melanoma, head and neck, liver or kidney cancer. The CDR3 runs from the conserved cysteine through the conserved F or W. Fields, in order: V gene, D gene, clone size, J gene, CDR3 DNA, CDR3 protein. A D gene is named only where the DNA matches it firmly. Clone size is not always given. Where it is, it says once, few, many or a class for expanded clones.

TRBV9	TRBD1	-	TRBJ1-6	TGTGCCAGCAGCGAGGGACAGGGAAGGTCCTATAATTCACCCCTCCACTTT	CASSEGQGRSYNSPLHF
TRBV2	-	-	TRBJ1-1	TGTGCCAGCAATTATGCGGAGAACACTGAAGCTTTCTTT	CASNYAENTEAFF
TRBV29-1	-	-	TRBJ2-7	TGCAGCGTCTTAGTGGGTGGGGACGAGCAGTACTTC	CSVLVGGDEQYF
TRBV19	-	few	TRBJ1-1	TGTGCCAGTAGTTCCTTGGGTAGCACTGAAGCTTTCTTT	CASSSLGSTEAFF
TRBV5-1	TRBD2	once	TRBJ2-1	TGCGCCAGCCGGGGGGGGCCCAGCAATGAGCAGTTCTTC	CASRGGPSNEQFF
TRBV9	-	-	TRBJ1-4	TGTGCCAGCAGCCGTAATTGGGACTCTTCTGAAAAACTGTTTTTT	CASSRNWDSSEKLFF
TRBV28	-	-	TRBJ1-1	TGTGCCAGCCCCCCGCGAGGACAGTGGAACACTGAAGCTTTCTTT	CASPPRGQWNTEAFF
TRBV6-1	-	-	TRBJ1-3	TGTGCCAGCAGTGCCAGTGGGGGGCAAGGAAACACCATATATTTT	CASSASGGQGNTIYF
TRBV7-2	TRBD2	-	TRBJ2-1	TGTGCCAGCAGCTTACTAGCGGGGGGGTTCAATGAGCAGTTCTTC	CASSLLAGGFNEQFF
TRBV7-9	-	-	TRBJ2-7	TGTGCCAGCAGCTTAATGGGGGGGCCCCACGAGCAGTACTTC	CASSLMGGPHEQYF
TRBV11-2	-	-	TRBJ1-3	TGTGCCAGCAGCCGTGGTCCAAGCTCTGGAAACACCATATATTTT	CASSRGPSSGNTIYF
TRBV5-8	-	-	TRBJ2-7	TGTGCCAGCAGCTTGATGGCTGGGGGGTTCCAGTACTTC	CASSLMAGGFQYF
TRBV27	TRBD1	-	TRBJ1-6	TGTGCCAGCAGTTCCTCGACAGGGTGGGATTCACCCCTCCACTTT	CASSSSTGWDSPLHF
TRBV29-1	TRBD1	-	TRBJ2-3	TGCAGCGTTAAGGACAGGGACGCTAGCACAGATACGCAGTATTTT	CSVKDRDASTDTQYF
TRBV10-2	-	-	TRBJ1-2	TGCGCCAGCAGTGAAGACAGTTCTAACTATGGCTACACCTTC	CASSEDSSNYGYTF
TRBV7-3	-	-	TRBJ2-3	TGTGCCAGCAGCTCCCGGGACCAGAGCACAGATACGCAGTATTTT	CASSSRDQSTDTQYF
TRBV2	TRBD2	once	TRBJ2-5	TGTGCCAGCAGTCCTGGGACTAGCGGGGAGACCCAGTACTTC	CASSPGTSGETQYF
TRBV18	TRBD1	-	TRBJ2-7	TGTGCCAGCTCAGTACAGGGGGCGAGCGAGCAGTACTTC	CASSVQGASEQYF
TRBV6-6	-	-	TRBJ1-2	TGTGCCAGCAGTTACCCCTGGACGGACTTCTATGGCTACACCTTC	CASSYPWTDFYGYTF
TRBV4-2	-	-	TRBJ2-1	TGTGCCAGCAGCCAAGGGGACGGGATCTACAATGAGCAGTTCTTC	CASSQGDGIYNEQFF
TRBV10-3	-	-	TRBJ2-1	TGTGCCATCAGTGGGCGAGTGGGTTCCTACAATGAGCAGTTCTTC	CAISGRVGSYNEQFF
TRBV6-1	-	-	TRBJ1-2	TGTGCCAGCACCCTCGCAGGGAGGAATGGCTACACCTTC	CASTLAGRNGYTF
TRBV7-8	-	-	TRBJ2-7	TGTGCCAGCAGCACTAGGACACTCACCTACGAGCAGTACTTC	CASSTRTLTYEQYF
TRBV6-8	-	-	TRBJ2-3	TGTGCCAGCAGTTACCCTTACGGGAGCACAGATACGCAGTATTTT	CASSYPYGSTDTQYF